This T cell receptor beta chain was retrieved from a study of blood T cell repertoires in COVID-19. Assay used: immunoSEQ multiplex PCR; TCRdb lists only in-frame clones, some missing. The data contain approximately 270,000 clones, around 92% of them singletons. This CDR3 contains 17 residues. V lost 6 bases and J lost 4; bases outside the gene matches: 16. Germline V gives CDR1 PRHDT, CDR2 FYEKMQ (reference sequence). The chain uses TRBV13 and TRBJ2-7; 9 bases align to TRBD2. The TCR was taken from a woman aged 60-70 years who had recovered from COVID-19. Sequencing used PBMCs or T cells enriched from blood (not recorded which). DNA of the CDR3: TGTGCCAGCAGTCAGGGGGGAGGGGCTAGCGGGGCGTACGAGCAGTACTTC. It yields the protein CASSQGGGASGAYEQYF.